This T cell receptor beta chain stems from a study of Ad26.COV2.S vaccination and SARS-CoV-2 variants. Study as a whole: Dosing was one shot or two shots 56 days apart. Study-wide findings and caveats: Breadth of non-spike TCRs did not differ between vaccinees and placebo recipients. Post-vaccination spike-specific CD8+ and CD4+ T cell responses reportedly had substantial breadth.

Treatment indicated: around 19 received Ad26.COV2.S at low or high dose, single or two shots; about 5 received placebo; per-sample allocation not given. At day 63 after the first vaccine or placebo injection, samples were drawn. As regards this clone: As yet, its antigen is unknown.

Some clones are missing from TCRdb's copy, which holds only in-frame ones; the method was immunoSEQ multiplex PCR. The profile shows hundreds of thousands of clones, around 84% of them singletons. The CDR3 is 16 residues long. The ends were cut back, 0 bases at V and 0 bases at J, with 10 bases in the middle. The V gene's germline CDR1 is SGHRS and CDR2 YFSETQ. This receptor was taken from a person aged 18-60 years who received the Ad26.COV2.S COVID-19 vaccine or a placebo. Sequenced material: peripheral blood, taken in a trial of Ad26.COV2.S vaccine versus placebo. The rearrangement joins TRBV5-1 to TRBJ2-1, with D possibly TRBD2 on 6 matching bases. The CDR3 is CASSLAGLGSYNEQFF. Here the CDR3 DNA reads TGCGCCAGCAGCTTGGCGGGACTGGGCTCCTACAATGAGCAGTTCTTC.